This TCR beta chain was found in a study of blood T cell repertoires in COVID-19. As for the study in general: The analysed material was cDNA or gDNA that came from T cells, B-cell-depleted T cells, or PBMCs.

J lost 3 bases, V lost 4 bases, and 7 bases had no gene match. The germline gives CDR1 MGHRA, CDR2 YSYEKL. The length of the CDR3 is 16 residues. Produced via immunoSEQ multiplex PCR; TCRdb's table is partial and in-frame only. The repertoire has around 300,000 clones, 88% of them found once; the top ten carry about 3%. The receptor's source is a woman aged 45-60 years who had recovered from COVID-19. Sequencing input: PBMCs or T cells enriched from blood (not recorded which). The V gene is TRBV4-1, the J gene TRBJ2-1; 9 bases map to TRBD1. This CDR3 reads CASSPFRDRDYNEQFF. CDR3 bases: TGCGCCAGCAGCCCCTTCCGGGACAGGGACTACAATGAGCAGTTCTTC.